This is a list of T cell receptor beta chains from one sample in a study of T cells in Graves' hyperthyroidism and ophthalmopathy. In TCRdb, the multiplex PCR reads were re-called with MiXCR into one record per CDR3 protein. The data hold about 640,000 distinct CDR3 sequences, with less than 25% observed a single time. The sequenced material came from blood. The receptors were sampled from a man aged 30 to 39 with Graves' ophthalmopathy. The CDR3 runs from the conserved cysteine through the conserved F or W. D genes are given only for firm matches. Clone size is given for some rows only: seen once, a few or many times, or a class if the clone is expanded.

clone size: -
J gene: TRBJ2-1
V gene: TRBV10-2
D gene: TRBD2
CDR3 protein: CASIQGLAEGFNEQFF
CDR3 DNA: TGCGCCAGCATCCAGGGACTAGCGGAGGGCTTCAATGAGCAGTTCTTC

clone size: many
J gene: TRBJ1-5
V gene: TRBV6-5
D gene: -
CDR3 protein: CASSYSSGEGQPQHF
CDR3 DNA: TGTGCCAGCAGTTACTCGAGCGGGGAAGGACAGCCCCAGCATTTT

clone size: -
J gene: TRBJ2-2
V gene: TRBV24-1
D gene: TRBD1
CDR3 protein: CATSDRSLTGANTGELFF
CDR3 DNA: TGTGCCACCAGTGACCGTTCACTGACAGGGGCGAACACCGGGGAGCTGTTTTTT

clone size: -
J gene: TRBJ2-2
V gene: TRBV12-3/TRBV12-4
D gene: -
CDR3 protein: CAIKTMGGTGELFF
CDR3 DNA: TGTGCCATCAAGACGATGGGCGGGACCGGGGAGCTGTTTTTT

clone size: -
J gene: TRBJ1-6
V gene: TRBV4-2
D gene: TRBD1
CDR3 protein: CASSQAGGDRASPLHF
CDR3 DNA: TGTGCCAGCAGCCAAGCCGGGGGGGACAGGGCCTCACCCCTCCACTTT

clone size: few
J gene: TRBJ1-4
V gene: TRBV7-9
D gene: -
CDR3 protein: CASSSGTTNEKLFF
CDR3 DNA: TGTGCCAGCAGCTCGGGAACAACTAATGAAAAACTGTTTTTT

clone size: -
J gene: TRBJ2-7
V gene: TRBV19
D gene: TRBD1
CDR3 protein: CASSPQTGAYEQYF
CDR3 DNA: TGTGCCAGTAGTCCTCAGACAGGGGCCTACGAGCAGTACTTC

clone size: -
J gene: TRBJ2-7
V gene: TRBV30
D gene: TRBD2
CDR3 protein: CAWSRRVGFRLAGSHEQYF
CDR3 DNA: TGTGCCTGGAGCCGCAGGGTAGGGTTCCGACTAGCGGGAAGCCACGAGCAGTACTTC

clone size: few
J gene: TRBJ1-6
V gene: TRBV5-1
D gene: TRBD1
CDR3 protein: CASRPGTDSPLHF
CDR3 DNA: TGCGCCAGCAGGCCAGGGACAGATTCACCCCTCCACTTT

clone size: few
J gene: TRBJ2-2
V gene: TRBV7-9
D gene: -
CDR3 protein: CASSLEARLTGELFF
CDR3 DNA: TGTGCCAGCAGCTTAGAGGCCAGGCTGACCGGGGAGCTGTTTTTT

clone size: many
J gene: TRBJ2-7
V gene: TRBV11-2
D gene: -
CDR3 protein: CASSLVRGPYEQYF
CDR3 DNA: TGTGCCAGCAGCTTAGTTCGCGGCCCCTACGAGCAGTACTTC

clone size: many
J gene: TRBJ2-7
V gene: TRBV11-2
D gene: -
CDR3 protein: CASNTGYLDPEQYF
CDR3 DNA: TGTGCCAGCAACACAGGGTATCTCGACCCCGAGCAGTACTTC

clone size: few
J gene: TRBJ2-1
V gene: TRBV4-1
D gene: -
CDR3 protein: CASSQVGEFPYNEQFF
CDR3 DNA: TGCGCCAGCAGCCAAGTCGGGGAGTTCCCCTACAATGAGCAGTTCTTC

clone size: many
J gene: TRBJ2-1
V gene: TRBV20-1
D gene: TRBD2
CDR3 protein: CSAYIDGLAGRNEQFF
CDR3 DNA: TGCAGTGCTTACATCGATGGACTAGCGGGACGCAATGAGCAGTTCTTC

clone size: -
J gene: TRBJ1-1
V gene: TRBV4-1
D gene: TRBD1
CDR3 protein: CASSQPGQGMNTEAFF
CDR3 DNA: TGCGCCAGCAGCCAACCAGGACAGGGGATGAACACTGAAGCTTTCTTT

clone size: few
J gene: TRBJ2-7
V gene: TRBV15
D gene: TRBD2
CDR3 protein: CATSRAGGLREQYF
CDR3 DNA: TGTGCCACCAGCAGAGCGGGAGGGCTGAGAGAGCAGTACTTC

clone size: few
J gene: TRBJ1-3
V gene: TRBV20-1
D gene: -
CDR3 protein: CSARPAAGNTIYF
CDR3 DNA: TGCAGTGCTAGGCCAGCGGCTGGAAACACCATTTATTTT

clone size: -
J gene: TRBJ2-3
V gene: TRBV28
D gene: -
CDR3 protein: CASSLIPRSFTDTQYF
CDR3 DNA: TGTGCCAGCAGTTTAATTCCTAGATCCTTCACAGATACGCAGTATTTT

clone size: -
J gene: TRBJ1-6
V gene: TRBV7-9
D gene: -
CDR3 protein: CASSLAAAAPNSPLHF
CDR3 DNA: TGTGCCAGCAGCCTTGCAGCGGCCGCCCCGAATTCACCCCTCCACTTT

clone size: -
J gene: TRBJ2-1
V gene: TRBV27
D gene: -
CDR3 protein: CASSLHDGDYNEQFF
CDR3 DNA: TGTGCCAGCAGCCTCCACGATGGGGATTACAATGAGCAGTTCTTC

clone size: -
J gene: TRBJ2-3
V gene: TRBV29-1
D gene: TRBD2
CDR3 protein: CSVDPQTSASTSTDTQYF
CDR3 DNA: TGCAGCGTTGATCCCCAGACTAGCGCCTCTACTAGCACAGATACGCAGTATTTT

clone size: few
J gene: TRBJ1-1
V gene: TRBV28
D gene: TRBD1
CDR3 protein: CASRRQGGDTEAFF
CDR3 DNA: TGTGCCAGCAGGCGACAGGGAGGAGACACTGAAGCTTTCTTT

clone size: few
J gene: TRBJ1-4
V gene: TRBV28
D gene: -
CDR3 protein: CASSLGRGANEKLFF
CDR3 DNA: TGTGCCAGCAGTTTGGGGAGGGGGGCGAATGAAAAACTGTTTTTT

clone size: few
J gene: TRBJ2-7
V gene: TRBV28
D gene: TRBD1
CDR3 protein: CAITTRTGTYEQYF
CDR3 DNA: TGTGCCATAACAACCCGGACAGGAACCTACGAGCAGTACTTC

clone size: many
J gene: TRBJ2-1
V gene: TRBV4-1
D gene: -
CDR3 protein: CASSQAKVNEQFF
CDR3 DNA: TGCGCCAGCAGCCAAGCCAAGGTCAATGAGCAGTTCTTC

clone size: many
J gene: TRBJ2-3
V gene: TRBV28
D gene: TRBD2
CDR3 protein: CASSILAGGSRSTDTQYF
CDR3 DNA: TGTGCCAGCAGTATACTAGCGGGAGGGTCCCGTAGCACAGATACGCAGTATTTT

clone size: many
J gene: TRBJ2-1
V gene: TRBV5-1
D gene: TRBD2
CDR3 protein: CASSPPGLAAYNEQFF
CDR3 DNA: TGCGCCAGTTCCCCCCCGGGACTAGCGGCTTACAATGAGCAGTTCTTC

clone size: many
J gene: TRBJ2-5
V gene: TRBV7-2
D gene: TRBD1
CDR3 protein: CASSQDRQTQYF
CDR3 DNA: TGTGCCAGCAGCCAGGACAGGCAGACCCAGTACTTC